These T cell receptor beta chains were read from a single sample in a study of PD-L1 blockade in urothelial cancer. This table comes from immunoSEQ multiplex PCR, and its TCRdb copy is limited to in-frame clones, with some not included. The sample lists tens of thousands of clones, under 90% seen once, with around 14% in the top ten. Sequenced material: PBMCs, taken around atezolizumab (anti-PD-L1) treatment. The receptors stem from a man aged 55 to 69 with urothelial cancer. The CDR3 runs from the conserved cysteine through the conserved F or W. Each record gives: D gene, J gene, clone size, V gene, CDR3 protein, CDR3 DNA. D genes are given only for firm matches. Only part of the rows carry a size: once, few, many, or a class if the clone is expanded.

d_gene: TRBD1; j_gene: TRBJ1-5; abundance: once; v_gene: TRBV30; CDR3aa: CAWGTGDRRQPQHF; CDR3nt: TGTGCCTGGGGTACAGGGGATCGACGACAGCCCCAGCATTTT
d_gene: NA; j_gene: TRBJ2-3; abundance: NA; v_gene: TRBV9; CDR3aa: CASSTRTDTQYF; CDR3nt: TGTGCCAGCTCGACACGGACAGATACGCAGTATTTT
d_gene: NA; j_gene: TRBJ1-2; abundance: NA; v_gene: TRBV7-3; CDR3aa: CASSLNREGYTF; CDR3nt: TGTGCCAGCAGCCTTAATAGGGAGGGCTACACCTTC
d_gene: NA; j_gene: TRBJ2-3; abundance: NA; v_gene: TRBV7-2; CDR3aa: CASSPRGFGSDTQYF; CDR3nt: TGTGCCAGCAGCCCCCGGGGATTCGGGTCAGATACGCAGTATTTT
d_gene: TRBD1; j_gene: TRBJ2-7; abundance: NA; v_gene: TRBV7-9; CDR3aa: CASGDSPTYEQYF; CDR3nt: TGTGCCAGCGGGGACAGCCCTACCTACGAGCAGTACTTC
d_gene: TRBD2; j_gene: TRBJ2-5; abundance: NA; v_gene: TRBV6-5; CDR3aa: CASSYASGSGVWTQYF; CDR3nt: TGTGCCAGCAGTTACGCTAGCGGGAGTGGGGTGTGGACCCAGTACTTC
d_gene: NA; j_gene: TRBJ1-2; abundance: NA; v_gene: TRBV18; CDR3aa: CASSAGYGYTF; CDR3nt: TGTGCCAGCTCAGCCGGGTATGGCTACACCTTC
d_gene: TRBD1; j_gene: TRBJ2-7; abundance: NA; v_gene: TRBV2; CDR3aa: CASSTQRDRATSSYEQYF; CDR3nt: TGTGCCAGCAGTACCCAAAGGGACAGGGCGACGAGCTCCTACGAGCAGTACTTC
d_gene: NA; j_gene: TRBJ2-2; abundance: NA; v_gene: TRBV11-3; CDR3aa: CASSLASGVIGELFF; CDR3nt: TGTGCCAGCAGCTTAGCCTCAGGGGTTATCGGGGAGCTGTTTTTT
d_gene: NA; j_gene: TRBJ2-3; abundance: NA; v_gene: TRBV2; CDR3aa: CASSAHLSYF; CDR3nt: TGTGCCAGCAGTGCACATCTTTCGTATTTT
d_gene: NA; j_gene: TRBJ1-1; abundance: once; v_gene: TRBV7-9; CDR3aa: CASSLTGGQNTEAFF; CDR3nt: TGTGCCAGCAGCCTCACGGGGGGACAGAACACTGAAGCTTTCTTT
d_gene: NA; j_gene: TRBJ2-6; abundance: once; v_gene: TRBV9; CDR3aa: CASSGALGANVLTF; CDR3nt: TGTGCCAGCAGCGGCGCCCTGGGGGCCAACGTCCTGACTTTC
d_gene: NA; j_gene: TRBJ2-4; abundance: NA; v_gene: TRBV28; CDR3aa: CASSLTLTMGNIQYF; CDR3nt: TGTGCCAGCAGTTTAACCCTGACTATGGGGAACATTCAGTACTTC
d_gene: NA; j_gene: TRBJ2-1; abundance: once; v_gene: TRBV14; CDR3aa: CASALRGRNEQFF; CDR3nt: TGTGCCAGCGCCCTCCGAGGGCGTAATGAGCAGTTCTTC
d_gene: TRBD1; j_gene: TRBJ2-5; abundance: once; v_gene: TRBV4-1; CDR3aa: CASSQGTGRFEETQYF; CDR3nt: TGCGCCAGCAGCCAAGGGACAGGGCGGTTTGAAGAGACCCAGTACTTC
d_gene: TRBD1; j_gene: TRBJ2-7; abundance: NA; v_gene: TRBV7-8; CDR3aa: CASSDNRGIQTYEQYF; CDR3nt: TGTGCCAGCAGTGACAACAGGGGGATACAAACCTACGAGCAGTACTTC
d_gene: TRBD1; j_gene: TRBJ1-1; abundance: NA; v_gene: TRBV10-3; CDR3aa: CAINPGQGNTEAFF; CDR3nt: TGTGCCATCAACCCGGGACAGGGGAACACTGAAGCTTTCTTT